This T cell receptor beta chain was found in a study of T cells after yellow fever vaccination. TCRdb analysed the 5' RACE reads with MiXCR anew, one entry per CDR3 protein. This table has 320,000 or so distinct CDR3 sequences, 8.1% appearing once. The table lists this clonotype with a few counts. The sequencing here drew on PBMCs, taken about 41 days after the first yellow fever vaccination. The origin of this receptor is a young man who received the YFV17D yellow fever vaccine.

In DNA form, the CDR3 reads TGTGCCAGCAGCTCTGGCCGGGAAGAGACCCAGTACTTC. Translated, it gives CASSSGREETQYF. The chain is built from TRBV7-2 and TRBJ2-5; no reliable D call. The CDR3 runs to 13 residues. V was trimmed by 4 bases and J by 3 bases, leaving 9 bases between them. Per germline, CDR1 SGHTA and CDR2 FQGNSA. The complete variable domain, with remaining parts taken from reference TRBV7-2 and TRBJ2-5, reads GAGVSQSPSNKVTEKGKDVELRCDPISGHTALYWYRQSLGQGLEFLIYFQGNSAPDKSGLPSDRFSAERTGGSVSTLTIQRTQQEDSAVYLCASSSGREETQYFGPGTRLLVL.